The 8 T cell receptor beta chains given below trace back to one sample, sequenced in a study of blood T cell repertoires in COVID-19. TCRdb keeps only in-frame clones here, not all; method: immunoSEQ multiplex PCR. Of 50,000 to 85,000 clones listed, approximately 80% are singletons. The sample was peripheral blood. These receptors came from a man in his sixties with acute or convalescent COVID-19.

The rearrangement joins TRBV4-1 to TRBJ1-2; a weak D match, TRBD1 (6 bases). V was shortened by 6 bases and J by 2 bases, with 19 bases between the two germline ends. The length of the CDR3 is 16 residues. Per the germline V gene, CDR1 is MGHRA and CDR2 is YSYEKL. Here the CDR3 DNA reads TGCGCCAGCAGACAAATTGGCAACAGGGACAACTATGGCTACACCTTC. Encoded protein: CASRQIGNRDNYGYTF.

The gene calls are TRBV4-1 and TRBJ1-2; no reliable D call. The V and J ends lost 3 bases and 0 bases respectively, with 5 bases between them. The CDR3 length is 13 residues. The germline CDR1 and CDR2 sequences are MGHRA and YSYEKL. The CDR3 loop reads CASSHSANYGYTF. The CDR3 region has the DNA TGCGCCAGCAGCCATAGCGCTAACTATGGCTACACCTTC.

The CDR3 reads CASSYWSSGRADTQYF. The DNA for the CDR3 is TGTGCCAGCAGTTACTGGTCTAGCGGACGGGCAGATACGCAGTATTTT. The chain combines TRBV6-2 or TRBV6-3 with TRBJ2-3, with 7 positions matching TRBD2. The CDR3 loop spans 16 amino acids. Germline CDR1 MNHEY, CDR2 SVGEGT. J was trimmed by 4 bases and V by 1 base; bases with no gene match: 8.

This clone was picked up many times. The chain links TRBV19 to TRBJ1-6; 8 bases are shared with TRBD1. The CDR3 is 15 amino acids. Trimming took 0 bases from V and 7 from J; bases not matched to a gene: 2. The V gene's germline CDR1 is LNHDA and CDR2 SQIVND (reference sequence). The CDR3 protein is CASSIETGENSPLHF. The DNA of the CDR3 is TGTGCCAGTAGTATAGAGACAGGGGAAAATTCACCCCTCCACTTT.

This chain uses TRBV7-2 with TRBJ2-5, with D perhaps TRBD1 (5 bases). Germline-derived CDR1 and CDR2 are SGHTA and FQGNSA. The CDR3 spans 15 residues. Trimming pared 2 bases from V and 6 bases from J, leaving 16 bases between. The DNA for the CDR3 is TGTGCCAGCAGCTTATCATCAGGGCAGGGAAAGACCCAGTACTTC. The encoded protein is CASSLSSGQGKTQYF. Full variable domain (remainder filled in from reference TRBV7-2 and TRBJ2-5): GAGVSQSPSNKVTEKGKDVELRCDPISGHTALYWYRQSLGQGLEFLIYFQGNSAPDKSGLPSDRFSAERTGGSVSTLTIQRTQQEDSAVYLCASSLSSGQGKTQYFGPGTRLLVL.

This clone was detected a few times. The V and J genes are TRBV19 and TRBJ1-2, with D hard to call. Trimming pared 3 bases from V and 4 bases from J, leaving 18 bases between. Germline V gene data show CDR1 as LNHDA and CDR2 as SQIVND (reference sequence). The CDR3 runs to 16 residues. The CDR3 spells CASSITTDPAAYGYTF. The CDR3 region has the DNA TGTGCCAGTAGTATCACGACTGATCCCGCGGCCTATGGCTACACCTTC.

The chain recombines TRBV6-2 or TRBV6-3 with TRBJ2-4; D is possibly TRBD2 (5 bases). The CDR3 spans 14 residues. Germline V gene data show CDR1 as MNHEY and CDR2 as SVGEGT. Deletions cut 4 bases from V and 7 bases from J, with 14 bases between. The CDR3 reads CASSLDSLGNIQYF. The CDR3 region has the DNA TGTGCCAGCAGTTTGGACTCCCTGGGCAACATTCAGTACTTC.

In nucleotides, the CDR3 is TGTGCCAGCAGCTTGGGTTCTATGAACGTCAAAGGAAACACCATATATTTT. It yields the protein CASSLGSMNVKGNTIYF. The V call is TRBV5-4, the J call TRBJ1-3; D gene unclear. Germline CDR1 SGHNT, CDR2 YYREEE (reference sequence). The CDR3 consists of 17 residues. The germline V and J ends were trimmed by 0 bases and 4 bases, with 17 bases remaining between them.